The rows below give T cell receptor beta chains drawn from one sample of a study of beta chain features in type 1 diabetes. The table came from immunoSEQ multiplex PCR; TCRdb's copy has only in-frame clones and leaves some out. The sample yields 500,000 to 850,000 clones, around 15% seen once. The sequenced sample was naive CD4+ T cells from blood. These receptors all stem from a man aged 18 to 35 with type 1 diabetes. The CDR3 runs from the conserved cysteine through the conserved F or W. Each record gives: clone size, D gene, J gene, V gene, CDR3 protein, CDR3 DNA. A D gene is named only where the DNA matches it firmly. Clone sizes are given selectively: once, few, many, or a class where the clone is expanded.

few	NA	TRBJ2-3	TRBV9	CASSVGVDGDTQYF	TGTGCCAGCAGCGTAGGAGTAGACGGAGATACGCAGTATTTT
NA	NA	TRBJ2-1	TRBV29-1	CSVDASLGNEQFF	TGCAGCGTTGATGCATCTCTCGGAAATGAGCAGTTCTTC
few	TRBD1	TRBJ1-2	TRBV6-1	CASRGRTGYGYTF	TGTGCCAGCAGGGGACGGACAGGGTATGGCTACACCTTC
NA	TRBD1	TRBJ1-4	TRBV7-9	CASSLGGRDEKLFF	TGTGCCAGCAGCCTAGGGGGCCGTGATGAAAAACTGTTTTTT
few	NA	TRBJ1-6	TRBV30	CAWSVRTSRDSPLHF	TGTGCCTGGAGTGTAAGGACCTCGAGGGATTCACCCCTCCACTTT
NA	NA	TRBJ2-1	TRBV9	CASSVGEGEIEQFF	TGTGCCAGCAGCGTAGGGGAAGGGGAAATTGAGCAGTTCTTC
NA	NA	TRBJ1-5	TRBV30	CAWSVRGSQPQHF	TGTGCCTGGAGTGTACGAGGTAGCCAGCCCCAGCATTTT
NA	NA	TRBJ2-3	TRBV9	CASSAGTSTDTQYF	TGTGCCAGCAGCGCCGGGACCTCAACAGATACGCAGTATTTT
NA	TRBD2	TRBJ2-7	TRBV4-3	CASSQQGLAGGRSSYEQYF	TGCGCCAGCAGCCAACAGGGACTAGCGGGGGGCCGAAGCTCCTACGAGCAGTACTTC
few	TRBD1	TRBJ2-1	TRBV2	CASSRQGAYNEQFF	TGTGCCAGCAGCCGACAGGGGGCCTACAATGAGCAGTTCTTC
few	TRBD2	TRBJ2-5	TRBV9	CASSVYSGGDQETQYF	TGTGCCAGCAGCGTTTATAGCGGGGGGGATCAAGAGACCCAGTACTTC
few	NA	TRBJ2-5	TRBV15	CATSRDIGIGETQYF	TGTGCCACCAGCAGAGATATCGGGATTGGAGAGACCCAGTACTTC
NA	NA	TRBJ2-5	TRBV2	CASILEQGQETQYF	TGTGCCAGCATTCTAGAACAGGGCCAAGAGACCCAGTACTTC
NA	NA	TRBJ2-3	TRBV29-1	CSVGLGVSTDTQYF	TGCAGCGTGGGGCTAGGGGTTAGCACAGATACGCAGTATTTT
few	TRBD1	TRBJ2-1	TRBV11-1	CAIQGADYHYNEQFF	TGTGCCATCCAGGGGGCGGACTACCACTACAATGAGCAGTTCTTC
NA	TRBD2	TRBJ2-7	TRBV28	CASSLFGLALYEQYF	TGTGCCAGCAGTTTATTTGGACTAGCCCTCTACGAGCAGTACTTC
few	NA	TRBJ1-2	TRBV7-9	CASTRDGHGYTF	TGTGCCAGCACCCGGGACGGTCATGGCTACACCTTC
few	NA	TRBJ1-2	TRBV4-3	CASSPKALPTNYGYTF	TGCGCCAGCAGCCCCAAGGCTCTACCAACTAACTATGGCTACACCTTC
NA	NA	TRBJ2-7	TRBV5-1	CASSLEGPHYEQYF	TGCGCCAGCAGCTTGGAGGGGCCCCACTACGAGCAGTACTTC
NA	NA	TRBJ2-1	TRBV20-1	CSARFDNEQFF	TGCAGTGCTAGATTTGACAATGAGCAGTTCTTC
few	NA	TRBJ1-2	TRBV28	CASSPRENYGYTF	TGTGCCAGCAGTCCTAGGGAGAACTATGGCTACACCTTC
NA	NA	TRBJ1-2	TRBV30	CAWRRGGHGYTF	TGTGCCTGGAGACGAGGGGGGCATGGCTACACCTTC
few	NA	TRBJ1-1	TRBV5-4	CASSGGQLNTEAFF	TGTGCCAGCAGCGGCGGACAGCTGAACACTGAAGCTTTCTTT
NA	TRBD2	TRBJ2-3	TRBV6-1	CASSDYITSGGKSTDTQYF	TGTGCCAGCAGTGATTATATCACTAGCGGGGGGAAGAGCACAGATACGCAGTATTTT
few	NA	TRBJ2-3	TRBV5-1	CASSLLGAADTQYF	TGCGCCAGCAGCTTATTAGGGGCCGCAGATACGCAGTATTTT
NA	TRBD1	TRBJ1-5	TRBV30	CAWSVTGGQPQHF	TGTGCCTGGAGTGTGACAGGGGGGCAGCCCCAGCATTTT
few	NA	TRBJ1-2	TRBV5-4	CASSSGTRDGYTF	TGTGCCAGCAGCTCCGGGACCCGGGATGGCTACACCTTC
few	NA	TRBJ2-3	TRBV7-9	CASSTVTDTQYF	TGTGCCAGCAGCACCGTCACAGATACGCAGTATTTT
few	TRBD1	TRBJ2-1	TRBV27	CASSFLDRDSNEQFF	TGTGCCAGCAGTTTCCTTGACCGGGACAGCAATGAGCAGTTCTTC
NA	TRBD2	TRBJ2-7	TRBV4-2	CASSPLLRTSGSSYEQYF	TGTGCCAGCAGCCCCCTCCTCCGGACTAGCGGGAGCTCCTACGAGCAGTACTTC
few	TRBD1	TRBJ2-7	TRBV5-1	CASSSGPAGGGYEQYF	TGCGCCAGCAGCTCGGGTCCGGCAGGGGGCGGATACGAGCAGTACTTC
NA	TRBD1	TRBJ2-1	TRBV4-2	CASSQGKTGGIYNEQFF	TGTGCCAGCAGCCAAGGAAAGACAGGGGGCATATACAATGAGCAGTTCTTC
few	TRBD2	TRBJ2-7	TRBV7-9	CANSLTRTSGEQYF	TGTGCCAACAGCTTAACAAGGACTAGCGGGGAGCAGTACTTC
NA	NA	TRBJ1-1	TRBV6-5	CASSTYKNTEAFF	TGTGCCAGCAGTACCTACAAGAACACTGAAGCTTTCTTT
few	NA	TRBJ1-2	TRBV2	CASSERRGSNYGYTF	TGTGCCAGCAGTGAAAGAAGGGGATCGAACTATGGCTACACCTTC
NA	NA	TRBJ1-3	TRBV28	CASSQPRVSGNTIYF	TGTGCCAGCAGTCAACCCCGCGTCTCTGGAAACACCATATATTTT
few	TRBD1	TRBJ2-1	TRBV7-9	CASSTWDRGHNEQFF	TGTGCCAGCAGCACCTGGGACAGGGGGCACAATGAGCAGTTCTTC
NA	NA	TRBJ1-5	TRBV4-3	CASSQAPDLPQHF	TGCGCCAGCAGCCAAGCCCCAGATCTGCCCCAGCATTTT
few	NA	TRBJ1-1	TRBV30	CAWSTQENTEAFF	TGTGCCTGGAGCACCCAAGAGAACACTGAAGCTTTCTTT
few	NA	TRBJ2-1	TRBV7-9	CASSLAVRWGEQFF	TGTGCCAGCAGCTTAGCGGTCAGGTGGGGTGAGCAGTTCTTC
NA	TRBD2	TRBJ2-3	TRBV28	CASSSGGTDTQYF	TGTGCCAGCTCTAGCGGGGGCACAGATACGCAGTATTTT
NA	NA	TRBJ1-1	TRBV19	CASTLDNMNTEAFF	TGTGCCAGTACCCTCGACAACATGAACACTGAAGCTTTCTTT